Following are 14 T cell receptor beta chains from one sample sequenced in a study of memory CD4+ T cells and cytomegalovirus serostatus. Single viable CD3+CD4+CD8-CD45RO+ cells were sorted as the memory CD4+ T cells. Using immunoSEQ multiplex PCR, the repertoire was profiled, and TCRdb retains in-frame clones only, with some absent. The sample carries some 52,000 clones, 80% to 90% recorded once. Sequences were obtained from memory CD4+ T cells from blood. These receptors all come from an adult in good health and CMV-seropositive.

The chain links TRBV4-3 to TRBJ1-3; D uncertain. The CDR3 totals 15 residues. In germline, CDR1 is LGHNA, CDR2 YSLEER. Trimming removed 0 bases at V and 4 bases at J, with 10 bases between. CDR3 protein: CASSQDRAQGNTIYF. The CDR3 DNA follows: TGCGCCAGCAGCCAAGATCGCGCCCAGGGAAACACCATATATTTT.

This clone occurred a few times. The CDR3, as DNA: TGTGCCAGCAGCAGTTCGACAGCCAACTATGGCTACACCTTC. This sequence encodes CASSSSTANYGYTF. The V call is TRBV7-2, the J call TRBJ1-2, with a tentative D call TRBD1 (5 bases). The CDR3 sequence is 14 residues long. Germline V gene lookup returns CDR1 SGHTA and CDR2 FQGNSA. Trimming removed 5 bases from V and 2 bases from J, with 12 bases in between. The full variable domain, with the rest looked up from reference TRBV7-2 and TRBJ1-2, is GAGVSQSPSNKVTEKGKDVELRCDPISGHTALYWYRQSLGQGLEFLIYFQGNSAPDKSGLPSDRFSAERTGGSVSTLTIQRTQQEDSAVYLCASSSSTANYGYTFGSGTRLTVV.

This chain's CDR3 is CASSLGGQGSNTDTQYF. CDR3 DNA sequence: TGCGCCAGCAGCTTGGGAGGACAGGGGTCCAACACAGATACGCAGTATTTT. The chain joins TRBV5-1 to TRBJ2-3; 9 bases are shared with TRBD1. CDR1 SGHRS and CDR2 YFSETQ come from the germline V gene. The CDR3 covers 17 residues. Losses at the gene ends were 0 bases for V and 2 bases for J; bases not matched to a gene: 7.

The chain links TRBV19 to TRBJ2-5; D is unclear. Trimming removed 0 bases from V and 2 bases from J, with 10 bases in between. This CDR3 is built from 15 residues. Germline V gives CDR1 LNHDA, CDR2 SQIVND (reference sequence). CDR3 residues: CASSIDWASQETQYF. As DNA, the CDR3 is TGTGCCAGTAGTATAGATTGGGCCAGTCAAGAGACCCAGTACTTC.

This clone was counted between two and nine times. The rearrangement joins TRBV2 to TRBJ1-3; D unclear. The CDR3 loop spans 11 amino acids. With 5 bases removed from V and 3 bases from J, the gap between germline ends came to 2 bases. The germline gives CDR1 SNHLY, CDR2 FYNNEI. The CDR3 DNA is TGTGCCAGCAGTTTTGGAAACACCATATATTTT. Its translation is CASSFGNTIYF. Looking up the rest from reference TRBV2 and TRBJ1-3 gives the full variable domain: EPEVTQTPSHQVTQMGQEVILRCVPISNHLYFYWYRQILGQKVEFLVSFYNNEISEKSEIFDDQFSVERPDGSNFTLKIRSTKLEDSAMYFCASSFGNTIYFGEGSWLTVV.

The J gene is TRBJ2-1, the V gene TRBV5-1; D possibly corresponds to TRBD1 (5 bases). Between the trimmed V and J ends, which lost 5 bases and 6 bases, there was a span of 9 bases. Germline CDR1 and CDR2: SGHRS and YFSETQ. CDR3 length: 12 amino acids. The CDR3 is CASRSGSNEQFF. The CDR3 coding sequence is TGCGCCAGCAGGTCAGGGTCCAATGAGCAGTTCTTC.

The sample holds one count of this clone. The chain joins TRBV7-2 to TRBJ1-3, with D perhaps TRBD1 (5 bases). Germline V gene data show CDR1 as SGHTA and CDR2 as FQGNSA. Trimming pared 3 bases from V and 1 base from J, leaving 10 bases between. CDR3 size: 15 residues. CDR3 bases: TGTGCCAGCAGCTTTAGGGGTGGGTCTGGAAACACCATATATTTT. This codes for CASSFRGGSGNTIYF.

The chain combines TRBV11-1 with TRBJ2-5; either TRBD1 or TRBD2 may fit D (6 bases each). Trimming removed 5 bases at V and 6 bases at J, with 16 bases between. The germline gives CDR1 SGHAT, CDR2 FQDESV (reference sequence). This CDR3 spans 14 amino acids. CDR3 protein: CASSPKRGRKTQYF. The CDR3 nucleotides read TGTGCCAGCAGCCCCAAAAGGGGGAGGAAGACCCAGTACTTC.

The gene calls are TRBV18 and TRBJ1-2; a weak D match, TRBD1 (6 bases). The germline gives CDR1 KGHSH, CDR2 LQKENI. The V gene lost 3 bases and the J gene lost 3 bases, with 14 bases spanning the gap. This CDR3 region has 15 residues. This CDR3 reads CASSPTQQGDYGYTF. CDR3 coding DNA: TGTGCCAGCTCACCCACACAACAGGGTGACTATGGCTACACCTTC.

This clone was detected only once. The chain couples TRBV6-1 to TRBJ2-2, with D possibly called TRBD1 or TRBD2 (6 bases each). CDR3 length: 14 amino acids. Trimming removed 5 bases from V and 7 bases from J, with 14 bases in between. In germline, CDR1 is MNHNS, CDR2 SASEGT. The CDR3 region has the DNA TGTGCCAGCAGTTCCCGGGGGCAGGGCGGGGAGCTGTTTTTT. Its translation: CASSSRGQGGELFF.

J is TRBJ2-7 and V is TRBV6-5, with a possible D match to TRBD1 (6 bases). The V gene lost 5 bases and the J gene lost 0 bases, with 14 bases spanning the gap. This CDR3 is 15 amino acids long. Germline CDR1 reads MNHEY; CDR2 reads SVGAGI. CDR3 in amino acids: CASSVQGGISYEQYF. CDR3 coding DNA: TGTGCCAGCAGTGTACAGGGCGGAATCTCCTACGAGCAGTACTTC.

V usage is TRBV7-3 and J usage is TRBJ1-5; 7 positions agree with TRBD1. The V and J ends lost 5 bases and 4 bases, in that order; junction bases with no gene match: 11. Germline V gene data show CDR1 as SGHTA and CDR2 as FQGTGA. This CDR3 is built from 16 residues. The CDR3 bases are TGTGCCAGCAGCAATCCCGACAGGGCCATGAATCAGCCCCAGCATTTT. Amino acids: CASSNPDRAMNQPQHF.

The J gene is TRBJ1-1, the V gene TRBV7-9; 8 bases are shared with TRBD1. The ends lost 5 bases at V and 5 bases at J; junction bases unmatched: 7. CDR1 and CDR2 from the germline V gene are SEHNR and FQNEAQ (reference sequence). The CDR3 sequence is 14 residues long. CDR3 coding DNA: TGTGCCAGCAGCCACCCCAGGGGGCCTACTGAAGCTTTCTTT. Residues: CASSHPRGPTEAFF.

The chain recombines TRBV18 with TRBJ1-2; D remains ambiguous. The germline CDR1 and CDR2 sequences are KGHSH and LQKENI. V lost 2 bases and J lost 2, with 9 bases in between. This CDR3 contains 14 residues. The CDR3 region is CASSPSQRNYGYTF. CDR3 nucleotide sequence: TGTGCCAGCTCACCATCCCAGAGGAACTATGGCTACACCTTC.